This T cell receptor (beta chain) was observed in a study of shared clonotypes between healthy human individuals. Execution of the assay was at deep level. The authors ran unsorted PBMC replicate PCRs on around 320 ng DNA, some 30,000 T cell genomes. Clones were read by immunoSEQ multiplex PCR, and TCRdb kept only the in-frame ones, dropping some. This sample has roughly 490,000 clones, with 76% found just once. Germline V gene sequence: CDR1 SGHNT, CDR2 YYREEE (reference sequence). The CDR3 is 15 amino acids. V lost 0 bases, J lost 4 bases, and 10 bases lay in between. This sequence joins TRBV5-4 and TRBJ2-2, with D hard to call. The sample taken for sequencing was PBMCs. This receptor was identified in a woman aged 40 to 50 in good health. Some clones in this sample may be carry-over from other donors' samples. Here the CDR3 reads CASSLAFGRTGELFF. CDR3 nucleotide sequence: TGTGCCAGCAGCTTGGCCTTTGGGCGCACCGGGGAGCTGTTTTTT.